Listed here are 3 T cell receptor beta chains from one sample, sequenced in a study of blood T cell repertoires in COVID-19. Sequencing used immunoSEQ multiplex PCR; TCRdb keeps in-frame clones, though not all of them. The sample carries about 110,000 clones, over 80% recorded once. Source material: peripheral blood. The receptors stem from a woman aged 70 to 79 with acute or convalescent COVID-19.

V usage is TRBV15 and J usage is TRBJ2-7; the D gene is possibly TRBD2 (5 bases). This CDR3 region has 15 residues. V lost 0 bases to trimming and J lost 2 bases, with 11 bases between them. Per the germline V gene, CDR1 is LNHNV and CDR2 is YYDKDF (reference sequence). The CDR3 loop is CATSRDSGSPYEQYF. CDR3 bases: TGTGCCACCAGCAGAGATTCGGGGTCACCCTACGAGCAGTACTTC. Based on the CDR3 plus reference TRBV15 and TRBJ2-7, the full variable domain is DAMVIQNPRYQVTQFGKPVTLSCSQTLNHNVMYWYQQKSSQAPKLLFHYYDKDFNNEADTPDNFQSRRPNTSFCFLDIRSPGLGDTAMYLCATSRDSGSPYEQYFGPGTRLTVT.

V usage is TRBV24-1 and J usage is TRBJ1-2; 8 nucleotides agree with TRBD1. V lost 3 bases to trimming and J lost 6 bases; unmatched junction nucleotides: 5. Per the germline V gene, CDR1 is KGHDR and CDR2 is SFDVKD. The CDR3 is 14 amino acids. The CDR3 sequence is CATSDPRTGNGYTF. CDR3 DNA: TGTGCCACCAGTGATCCTCGGACAGGGAATGGCTACACCTTC.

The chain joins TRBV12-3 or TRBV12-4 to TRBJ2-7; D not resolved. Trimming took off 6 bases at V and 3 bases at J, with 12 bases between the two ends. The CDR3 has 13 residues. The CDR3: CASRLSLLYEQYF. The CDR3, as DNA: TGTGCCAGCAGGCTATCCCTACTCTACGAGCAGTACTTC.